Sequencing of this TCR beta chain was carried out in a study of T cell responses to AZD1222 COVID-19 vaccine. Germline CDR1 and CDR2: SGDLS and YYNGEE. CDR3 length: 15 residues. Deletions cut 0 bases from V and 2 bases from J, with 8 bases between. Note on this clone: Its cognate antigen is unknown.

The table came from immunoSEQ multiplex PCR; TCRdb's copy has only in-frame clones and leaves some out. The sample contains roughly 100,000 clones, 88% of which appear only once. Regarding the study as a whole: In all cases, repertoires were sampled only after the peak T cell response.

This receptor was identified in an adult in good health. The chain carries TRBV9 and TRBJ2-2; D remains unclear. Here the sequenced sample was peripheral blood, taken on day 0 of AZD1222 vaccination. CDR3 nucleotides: TGTGCCAGCAGCGTAGCCACAGCCAACACCGGGGAGCTGTTTTTT. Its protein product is CASSVATANTGELFF.